The clone carrying this T cell receptor (beta chain) appeared once. Its antigen is unidentified. The sample originates from a study of T cell responses to AZD1222 COVID-19 vaccine. Study overall: Timing groups of about 4 and about 12 weeks for second doses were pooled.

General study results and limits: Two AZD1222 administrations were followed by greater Spike-specific TCR breadth and depth.

The CDR3 contains 13 residues. CDR1 and CDR2 from the germline V gene are SGHTA and FQGTGA. Trimming stripped 4 bases from V and 5 bases from J, with 9 bases between. Clones were sequenced by immunoSEQ multiplex PCR, and TCRdb holds only the in-frame ones, with some missing. Among about 49,000 clones listed, roughly 80% were seen once. The receptor was derived from an adult in good health. The specimen was peripheral blood, collected on day 0 of AZD1222 vaccination. V is TRBV7-3 and J is TRBJ2-1, with D hard to call. Written as DNA, the CDR3 is TGTGCCAGCAGCTACGGTTCCGACAATGAGCAGTTCTTC. This translates into CASSYGSDNEQFF.